Many counts were recorded for the clone carrying this T cell receptor (beta chain). As yet, its antigen is unknown. Germline V gene sequence: CDR1 KGHSH, CDR2 LQKENI. V shed 4 bases and J shed 2 bases, with 11 bases lying between them. The CDR3 contains 14 residues. This sample is part of a study of T-cell reconstitution after alpha-beta-depleted transplantation in children. Study results and caveats: T-cell counts and diversity at one year following transplant were attributed mainly to newly produced T cells.

Unique molecular identifiers tagged the TCRbeta library. One entry per CDR3 protein results from TCRdb running MiXCR on the PCR reads. The table includes roughly 500,000 distinct CDR3 sequences, about 10% detected once. This chain joins TRBV18 and TRBJ2-5; no firm D call. The source was PBMCs, collected before TCRalphabeta/CD19-depleted stem cell transplant. The sequence was obtained from a child aged 2 to 9 with inherited bone marrow failure, due to receive a stem cell transplant. In nucleotides, the CDR3 is TGTGCCAGCTCACTCGCCTATCAGCAAGAGACCCAGTACTTC. It specifies CASSLAYQQETQYF.